Below are 24 T cell receptor beta chains sequenced from a single sample in a study of siplizumab effects on memory and regulatory T cells. Profiling relied on immunoSEQ multiplex PCR, and the TCRdb table lists in-frame clones only, not all of them. Of 95,000 to 100,000 clones listed, 80% to 95% are singletons. Specimen: non-Treg CD4+ T cells sorted from blood. These receptors all come from a human donor in good health.

The genes are TRBV19 and TRBJ1-2; the match to TRBD1 covers 8 bases. The germline V gene has CDR1 LNHDA and CDR2 SQIVND (reference sequence). V trimming: 5 bases; J trimming: 0 bases; junction bases outside the gene matches: 11. The CDR3 totals 17 residues. CDR3 residues: CASSLGQGAGANYGYTF. The CDR3 nucleotides read TGTGCCAGTAGTCTCGGACAGGGCGCGGGAGCTAACTATGGCTACACCTTC.

The rearrangement joins TRBV6-6 to TRBJ2-5; D remains ambiguous. Germline CDR1 and CDR2: MNHNY and SVGAGI (reference sequence). The CDR3 spans 14 residues. V shed 5 bases and J shed 1 base, with 11 bases lying between them. The CDR3 bases are TGTGCCAGCAGTCGAGGATCCGGCCAAGAGACCCAGTACTTC. It specifies CASSRGSGQETQYF.

This chain connects TRBV9 to TRBJ1-1; D call uncertain. The ends were cut back, 5 bases at V and 4 bases at J, with 18 bases in the middle. Germline V gene sequence: CDR1 SGDLS, CDR2 YYNGEE. The CDR3 totals 15 residues. The DNA of the CDR3 is TGTGCCAGCAGAGTCGATCCCAGCGGCGGCACTGAAGCTTTCTTT. This codes for CASRVDPSGGTEAFF. Looking up the rest from reference TRBV9 and TRBJ1-1 gives the full variable domain: DSGVTQTPKHLITATGQRVTLRCSPRSGDLSVYWYQQSLDQGLQFLIQYYNGEERAKGNILERFSAQQFPDLHSELNLSSLELGDSALYFCASRVDPSGGTEAFFGQGTRLTVV.

This sequence joins TRBV2 and TRBJ2-1; TRBD2 agrees at 8 bases. This CDR3 region has 15 residues. The germline V gene has CDR1 SNHLY and CDR2 FYNNEI. Trimming at V came to 6 bases and at J to 5 bases, leaving 9 bases not matched to a gene. The CDR3 sequence is CASRKVGGGNNEQFF. The CDR3 bases are TGTGCCAGCAGGAAGGTTGGCGGGGGGAACAATGAGCAGTTCTTC.

The rearrangement joins TRBV5-6 to TRBJ1-2; possibly TRBD1 for D (6 bases). Looked up from germline, CDR1 is SGHDT and CDR2 is YYEEEE. Trimming pared 3 bases from V and 7 bases from J, leaving 10 bases between. The CDR3 has 12 residues. CDR3 coding DNA: TGTGCCAGCAGCTCCGACAGGAGTGGCTACACCTTC. Its protein product is CASSSDRSGYTF.

The chain recombines TRBV6-5 with TRBJ1-4; D gene unclear. The CDR3 totals 14 residues. Looked up from germline, CDR1 is MNHEY and CDR2 is SVGAGI. The germline V and J ends were trimmed by 2 bases and 4 bases, with 8 bases remaining between them. This CDR3 reads CASSYGMVNEKLFF. The CDR3 DNA is TGTGCCAGCAGTTACGGGATGGTTAATGAAAAACTGTTTTTT.

The CDR3 coding sequence is TGTGCCAGCAGCCAAGAGCATCGGGGAGATACGCAGTATTTT. Its translation: CASSQEHRGDTQYF. The chain joins TRBV14 to TRBJ2-3; perhaps TRBD2 as D (5 bases). Trimming took 0 bases from V and 5 from J, leaving 9 bases between them. The germline gives CDR1 SGHDN, CDR2 FVKESK. The CDR3 covers 14 residues.

The CDR3: CASSVWWTSGSNEQFF. In DNA, the CDR3 is TGTGCCAGCAGCGTATGGTGGACTAGCGGGAGTAATGAGCAGTTCTTC. V usage is TRBV5-6 and J usage is TRBJ2-1; 13 bases line up with TRBD2. The length of the CDR3 is 16 residues. The V gene end was trimmed by 4 bases and the J gene end by 7 bases; junction bases not matched to a gene: 8. Germline CDR1 reads SGHDT; CDR2 reads YYEEEE.

This sequence joins TRBV7-3 and TRBJ2-1; no clear D. CDR3 length: 13 amino acids. Trimming took 5 bases from V and 9 from J, leaving 14 bases between them. Germline CDR1 SGHTA, CDR2 FQGTGA. This CDR3 is CASSPQKVGEQFF. DNA of the CDR3: TGTGCCAGCAGCCCACAAAAGGTTGGTGAGCAGTTCTTC. Looking up the rest from reference TRBV7-3 and TRBJ2-1 gives the full variable domain: GAGVSQTPSNKVTEKGKYVELRCDPISGHTALYWYRQSLGQGPEFLIYFQGTGAADDSGLPNDRFFAVRPEGSVSTLKIQRTERGDSAVYLCASSPQKVGEQFFGPGTRLTVL.

The chain is built from TRBV11-1 and TRBJ2-7, with TRBD2 matching 12 bases. Germline V gene lookup returns CDR1 SGHAT and CDR2 FQDESV (reference sequence). This CDR3 has 16 amino acids. V lost 3 bases, J lost 0 bases, and 3 bases stayed unmatched. CDR3 nucleotides: TGTGCCAGCAGCTTGGGACTAGCGGGCCTCTCCTACGAGCAGTACTTC. Protein sequence: CASSLGLAGLSYEQYF.

This chain joins TRBV4-2 and TRBJ1-3; 8 nucleotides match TRBD1. J lost 2 bases, V lost 2 bases, and 2 bases had no gene match. The CDR3 has 15 residues. Looked up from germline, CDR1 is LGHNA and CDR2 is YNFKEQ. The CDR3 reads CASSQRTGPGNTIYF. CDR3 nucleotides: TGTGCCAGCAGCCAAAGGACAGGGCCTGGAAACACCATATATTTT.

This clone turned up a few times. This chain uses TRBV2 with TRBJ1-5; no clear D gene. CDR3 length equals 12 residues. In germline, CDR1 is SNHLY, CDR2 FYNNEI. V lost 3 bases and J lost 2, with 2 bases in between. CDR3: CASSDGNQPQHF. The CDR3 DNA follows: TGTGCCAGCAGTGATGGCAATCAGCCCCAGCATTTT.

The chain uses TRBV6-1 and TRBJ2-1; perhaps TRBD1 as D (6 bases). V was trimmed by 5 bases and J by 10 bases, leaving 12 bases between them. Germline CDR1 MNHNS, CDR2 SASEGT. The CDR3 is made up of 12 amino acids. The CDR3 spells CASSTRGYEQFF. CDR3 DNA: TGTGCCAGCAGTACCAGGGGATACGAGCAGTTCTTC.

The rearrangement joins TRBV19 to TRBJ1-1; 10 nucleotides line up with TRBD1. CDR1 LNHDA and CDR2 SQIVND come from the germline V gene (reference sequence). With 5 bases clipped from V and 7 bases from J, the junction kept 4 bases outside the gene matches. The CDR3 consists of 13 residues. This chain's CDR3 is CASSLRDRGEAFF. The DNA of the CDR3 is TGTGCCAGTAGTCTCCGGGACAGGGGTGAAGCTTTCTTT.

As concerns this clone: Within the sample, other DNA sequences also encode this same CDR3. This chain connects TRBV7-9 to TRBJ2-2; D remains unclear. The CDR3 covers 16 residues. The germline CDR1 and CDR2 sequences are SEHNR and FQNEAQ (reference sequence). The V and J ends lost 3 bases and 5 bases respectively, with 16 bases between them. CDR3 in amino acids: CASSFGRLPGTGELFF. The CDR3 DNA reads as TGTGCCAGCAGCTTCGGACGGTTGCCTGGGACCGGGGAGCTGTTTTTT.

The CDR3 protein is CASSPWTSGSHAPSGANVLTF. The CDR3, as DNA: TGCGCCAGCAGCCCTTGGACTAGCGGGAGTCATGCCCCCTCTGGGGCCAACGTCCTGACTTTC. The chain carries TRBV5-1 and TRBJ2-6; 13 bases align to TRBD2. Germline V lookup: CDR1 SGHRS, CDR2 YFSETQ. V shed 4 bases and J 0 bases; nucleotides not matched to a gene: 13. The CDR3 loop spans 21 amino acids.

This clone has a handful of counts. This rearrangement joins TRBV9 to TRBJ2-5; D might be TRBD2 (6 bases). The CDR3 has 16 residues. Trimming cost V 0 bases and J 5 bases, with 17 bases left between them. Germline assignment: CDR1 SGDLS and CDR2 YYNGEE. CDR3 sequence (DNA): TGTGCCAGCAGCGTAGGTGCTATGCAGGAGGGGGAGACCCAGTACTTC. It encodes CASSVGAMQEGETQYF.

A few counts support this clone. J is TRBJ1-2 and V is TRBV9; maybe TRBD1 (5 bases). The V gene's germline CDR1 is SGDLS and CDR2 YYNGEE. Between the trimmed V and J ends, which lost 4 bases and 2 bases, there was a span of 12 bases. The CDR3 consists of 14 residues. The CDR3 DNA is TGTGCCAGCAGCCCGGGGCCGGGGAACTATGGCTACACCTTC. It yields the protein CASSPGPGNYGYTF.

As to this clone: The same CDR3 is also encoded by other DNA sequences in this sample. This sequence joins TRBV12-5 and TRBJ2-1, with 8 bases matching TRBD1. The length of the CDR3 is 16 residues. Germline V gene data show CDR1 as LGHNT and CDR2 as FRNRAP. The V segment lost 2 bases and the J segment 1 base; nucleotides outside the gene matches: 4. CDR3 DNA sequence: TGTGCTAGTGGTTTGAGAACAGGGGGGTCCTACAATGAGCAGTTCTTC. It encodes CASGLRTGGSYNEQFF.

The genes are TRBV19 and TRBJ2-1; 7 bases line up with TRBD2. CDR3 length: 14 amino acids. The V gene end was trimmed by 3 bases and the J gene end by 7 bases; junction bases not matched to a gene: 6. Germline CDR1 is LNHDA and CDR2 is SQIVND (reference sequence). DNA for the CDR3: TGTGCCAGTAGTATTAGTCTAGCGGTGAATGAGCAGTTCTTC. The encoded protein is CASSISLAVNEQFF.

As for this clone: Relative to the germline gene, one junction end is altered; a read error may explain this. The V call is TRBV19, the J call TRBJ2-7; 8 bases agree with TRBD1. The CDR3 loop spans 15 amino acids. Per germline, CDR1 LNHDA and CDR2 SQIVND (reference sequence). The CDR3 protein is CASRIGQGLVLEQYF. For the CDR3, the DNA is TGTGCCAGTAGGATAGGACAGGGTCTGGTATTGGAGCAGTACTTC. The whole variable domain, remainder taken from reference TRBV19 and TRBJ2-7, is DGGITQSPKYLFRKEGQNVTLSCEQNLNHDAMYWYRQDPGQGLRLIYYSQIVNDFQKGDIAEGYSVSREKKESFPLTVTSAQKNPTAFYLCASRIGQGLVLEQYFGPGTRLTVT.

The rearrangement links TRBV5-1 to TRBJ1-1; the D gene is possibly TRBD1 (6 bases). The CDR3 totals 14 residues. Germline assignment: CDR1 SGHRS and CDR2 YFSETQ. The V and J ends lost 2 bases and 5 bases respectively, with 13 bases between them. CDR3 bases: TGCGCCAGCAGCTTAGACAGGTTGGTTACTGAAGCTTTCTTT. This codes for CASSLDRLVTEAFF.

This clone was counted a single time. One end of the junction fails to match germline, which may point to a read error. The V gene is TRBV7-7, the J gene TRBJ2-1, with TRBD1 identical over 7 bases. Per germline, CDR1 SSHAT and CDR2 FNYEAQ (reference sequence). The CDR3 totals 16 residues. CDR3 residues: CASSLRVGDRNNEQFF. The DNA for the CDR3 is TGTGCTAGCAGCCTGAGGGTTGGGGACAGAAACAATGAGCAGTTCTTC.

Details on this clone: A junction boundary mismatches the germline segment, possibly from a read error. This chain links TRBV9 with TRBJ1-4; 9 bases agree with TRBD1. This CDR3 region has 15 residues. The V gene's germline CDR1 is SGDLS and CDR2 YYNGEE. CDR3: CAGSAGTGLGEKLFF. The CDR3 DNA sequence: TGTGCCGGCAGCGCCGGGACAGGGCTGGGGGAAAAACTGTTTTTT.